These T cell receptor beta chains were read from a single sample in a study of T cells expressing NK-cell markers. TCRdb reanalyzed the 5' RACE reads, giving one entry per CDR3 protein sequence and no DNA. The table lists about 120,000 distinct CDR3 sequences, with around 20% in the top ten. What was sequenced was blood T cells: a sorted CD56 or NKG2C T cell subset, CD4+ or CD8+ T cells, or bulk PBMC T cells (not recorded which). The receptors derive from a woman aged 18 to 69 in good health. Each CDR3 is given with its conserved first and last residue.

v_call	j_call	cdr3_aa
TRBV4-1	TRBJ2-4	CASSQSNSLNKNIQYF
TRBV5-1	TRBJ2-7	CASSWASTRNYEQYF
TRBV20-1	TRBJ2-1	CSARERTSYNEQFF
TRBV7-9	TRBJ1-1	CASSFDTNTEAFF
TRBV28	TRBJ2-7	CASSWNRQAFPYEQYF
TRBV7-2	TRBJ1-1	CASSATGAPEAFF
TRBV7-9	TRBJ2-1	CASSLGHEQFF
TRBV7-9	TRBJ2-7	CASSLATGSAVEQYF
TRBV12-3/TRBV12-4	TRBJ2-1	CASSSGGASSYNEQFF
TRBV4-2	TRBJ2-3	CASRGDSDTQYF
TRBV4-3	TRBJ1-3	CASSPTAPGNTIYF
TRBV3-1	TRBJ2-1	CASSQDQSTGIPYNEQFF
TRBV30	TRBJ2-1	CAWTYGGYNEQFF
TRBV28	TRBJ2-7	CATKTSGRLYEQYF